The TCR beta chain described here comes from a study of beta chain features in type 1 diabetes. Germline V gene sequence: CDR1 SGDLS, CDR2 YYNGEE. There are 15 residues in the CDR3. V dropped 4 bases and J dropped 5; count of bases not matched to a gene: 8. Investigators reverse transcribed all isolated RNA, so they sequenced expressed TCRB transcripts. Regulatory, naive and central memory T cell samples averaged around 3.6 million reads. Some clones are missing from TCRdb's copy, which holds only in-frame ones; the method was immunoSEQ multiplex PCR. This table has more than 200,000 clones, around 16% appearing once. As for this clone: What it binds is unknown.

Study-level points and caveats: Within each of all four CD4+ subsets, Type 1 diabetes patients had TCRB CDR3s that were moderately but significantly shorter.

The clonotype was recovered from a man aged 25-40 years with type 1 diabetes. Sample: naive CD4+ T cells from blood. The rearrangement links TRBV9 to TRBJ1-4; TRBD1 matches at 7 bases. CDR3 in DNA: TGTGCCAGCAGCCTAAAGACAGGGATCAATGAAAAACTGTTTTTT. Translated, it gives CASSLKTGINEKLFF.